Sequencing of this TCR beta chain was carried out in a study of T cell responses to AZD1222 COVID-19 vaccine. Findings of the study overall: White British donors predominated, females outnumbered males, and clonal diversity was possibly underestimated. Repertoire sampling occurred only after the peak T cell response. Close to half of all spike-specific TCRs reportedly target regions of the variants that are unmutated. Only 5 to 7 AZD1222 recipients tested seropositive at baseline.

The table came from immunoSEQ multiplex PCR; TCRdb's copy has only in-frame clones and leaves some out. The repertoire holds approximately 92,000 clones, with just over 90% as singletons. The CDR3 has 14 residues. Between the trimmed V and J ends, which lost 0 bases and 4 bases, there was a span of 10 bases. Germline V lookup: CDR1 SGHKS, CDR2 YYEKEE (reference sequence). Concerning this clone: The antigen remains unidentified.

The gene calls are TRBV5-5 and TRBJ1-2, with D uncertain. The receptor was isolated from an adult in good health. This specimen was peripheral blood, taken on day 0 of AZD1222 vaccination. The CDR3 loop is CASSLEPSLYGYTF. The CDR3 DNA reads TGTGCCAGCAGCTTGGAGCCCAGCCTCTATGGCTACACCTTC.